The 20 T cell receptor beta chains below all came from one sample that was sequenced in a study of OX40 agonist ivuxolimab in advanced cancers. The data were produced by immunoSEQ multiplex PCR, yet TCRdb's version contains in-frame clones alone and is incomplete. The profile shows 65,000 to 70,000 clones, about four fifths of them singletons. Here the sequenced sample was CD4+ or CD8+ T cells sorted from blood, taken in a trial of the OX40 agonist ivuxolimab. The receptors shown here come from an adult with an advanced solid tumor such as melanoma, head and neck, liver or kidney cancer.

The rearrangement links TRBV9 to TRBJ1-2, with D unclear. Germline CDR1 and CDR2: SGDLS and YYNGEE. The CDR3 is 13 amino acids. The V and J ends lost 0 bases and 8 bases respectively, with 11 bases between them. As DNA, the CDR3 is TGTGCCAGCAGCGTAGAAAAGGGCGGCGGCTACACCTTC. As protein: CASSVEKGGGYTF. Variable domain in full (rest from reference TRBV9 and TRBJ1-2): DSGVTQTPKHLITATGQRVTLRCSPRSGDLSVYWYQQSLDQGLQFLIQYYNGEERAKGNILERFSAQQFPDLHSELNLSSLELGDSALYFCASSVEKGGGYTFGSGTRLTVV.

The chain carries TRBV28 and TRBJ2-5, with 7 nucleotides matching TRBD2. The end of the DNA is better explained by TRBJ2-7, so the J call may be wrong. Germline assignment: CDR1 MDHEN and CDR2 SYDVKM. The CDR3 is 15 residues long. The CDR3 DNA is TGTGCCAGCAGTTTAGCTGGAGCTAGCGGCGACGAGCAGTACTTC. Residues: CASSLAGASGDEQYF.

This chain links TRBV10-3 with TRBJ1-5, with 8 bases identical to TRBD1. The CDR3 has 15 residues. The V segment lost 6 bases and the J segment 3 bases; nucleotides outside the gene matches: 7. Germline V gene sequence: CDR1 ENHRY, CDR2 SYGVKD. CDR3 amino acids: CAISKTGDNNQPQHF. The CDR3 bases are TGTGCCATCAGCAAGACAGGGGACAACAATCAGCCCCAGCATTTT.

The V and J genes are TRBV5-1 and TRBJ2-5, with 14 bases matching TRBD2. The CDR3 loop spans 16 amino acids. The junction had 5 bases not matched to a gene; V was cut back by 3 bases and J by 4 bases. Germline V CDR1 and CDR2: SGHRS, YFSETQ. The CDR3 loop is CASSSQTSGRGETQYF. The CDR3 DNA sequence: TGCGCCAGCAGCTCCCAGACTAGCGGGAGGGGAGAGACCCAGTACTTC.

This clone occurred a few times. V is TRBV7-9 and J is TRBJ1-1; D perhaps matches TRBD1 (6 bases). CDR1 SEHNR and CDR2 FQNEAQ come from the germline V gene (reference sequence). CDR3 size: 14 residues. V was trimmed by 5 bases and J by 1 base, leaving 11 bases between them. In nucleotides, the CDR3 is TGTGCCAGCAGCCTCCGGACAGAGAACACTGAAGCTTTCTTT. It encodes CASSLRTENTEAFF.

The chain has TRBV5-1 and TRBJ2-7; TRBD2 matches 10 bases. The CDR3 contains 17 residues. The J segment lost 0 bases and the V segment lost 0 bases, leaving 6 bases of the junction unmatched. CDR1 and CDR2 from the germline V gene are SGHRS and YFSETQ. CDR3 in amino acids: CASSLASTSGASYEQYF. CDR3 bases: TGCGCCAGCAGCTTGGCCAGTACTAGCGGGGCCTCCTACGAGCAGTACTTC.

The chain is built from TRBV27 and TRBJ1-1, with 9 bases aligning to TRBD1. Germline lookup yields CDR1 MNHEY and CDR2 SMNVEV (reference sequence). V shed 6 bases, J shed 5 bases, and the junction held 7 bases outside the gene matches. The CDR3 covers 14 residues. The DNA for the CDR3 is TGTGCCAGCAGGACCCGACAGGGGGGAACTGAAGCTTTCTTT. This gives the protein CASRTRQGGTEAFF.

CDR3 DNA: TGTGCCAGCTCAGAACTAGATAATTCACCCCTCCACTTT. Encoded protein: CASSELDNSPLHF. The chain uses TRBV18 and TRBJ1-6, with D hard to call. The CDR3 runs to 13 residues. V dropped 5 bases and J dropped 5 bases, with 7 bases sitting between them. Germline V CDR1 and CDR2: KGHSH, LQKENI.

The rearrangement links TRBV6-5 to TRBJ1-2; TRBD1 is a possible D gene (6 bases). The CDR3 spans 16 residues. Trimming took off 2 bases at V and 7 bases at J, with 20 bases between the two ends. Germline-derived CDR1 and CDR2 are MNHEY and SVGAGI. The DNA of the CDR3 is TGTGCCAGCAGTTACCGTTCCGGGGGCGAAAGGAGTGGCTACACCTTC. It translates to CASSYRSGGERSGYTF.

This chain uses TRBV10-1 with TRBJ1-6; D ambiguous. This CDR3 is built from 13 residues. Germline lookup yields CDR1 WNHNN and CDR2 SYGVQD (reference sequence). With 5 bases removed from V and 10 bases from J, the gap between germline ends came to 12 bases. The CDR3 DNA follows: TGCGCCAGCAGTCCTCAGAGCGGATCACCCCTCCACTTT. Protein: CASSPQSGSPLHF.

The chain recombines TRBV5-1 with TRBJ1-5, with D possibly TRBD1 on 6 matching bases. Deletions cut 1 base from V and 5 bases from J, with 10 bases between. Looked up from germline, CDR1 is SGHRS and CDR2 is YFSETQ. This CDR3 is built from 14 residues. CDR3 region: CASSLIGGDQPQHF. Here the CDR3 DNA reads TGCGCCAGCAGCTTGATAGGGGGAGATCAGCCCCAGCATTTT.

The CDR3 loop reads CAWSVGGTVLNSNQPQHF. As DNA, the CDR3 is TGTGCCTGGAGTGTAGGTGGGACAGTACTCAATAGCAATCAGCCCCAGCATTTT. The rearrangement uses TRBV30 and TRBJ1-5; 7 nucleotides agree with TRBD1. The CDR3 is 18 residues long. Germline lookup yields CDR1 GTSNPN and CDR2 SVGIG (reference sequence). The trim removed 0 bases at V and 0 bases at J, leaving 11 bases unmatched.

The chain links TRBV30 to TRBJ1-3, with TRBD1 matching 8 bases. The DNA end favors TRBJ2-2, so the J call may be wrong. Looked up from germline, CDR1 is GTSNPN and CDR2 is SVGIG (reference sequence). This CDR3 is 13 amino acids long. In DNA, the CDR3 is TGTGCCTGGGGGACAGGAAAGACCGGGGAGCTGTTTTTT. Its translation: CAWGTGKTGELFF.

This clone was seen more than once but under ten times. The junction shows a germline mismatch at one end, possibly a read error. The genes are TRBV6-1 and TRBJ1-5; D is uncertain. Germline loops: CDR1 MNHNS, CDR2 SASEGT. The CDR3 sequence is 15 residues long. The CDR3: CASTEGSYSNQPQHF. The CDR3 DNA reads TGTGCCAGCACTGAAGGGTCCTATAGCAATCAGCCCCAGCATTTT.

This chain links TRBV12-1 with TRBJ2-7; TRBD2 is the table's D call and was not checked against the DNA. TRBV12-1 is labeled a pseudogene. The CDR3 spans 15 residues. CDR3 loop: CASSLRLAHHYEQYF. The CDR3 region has the DNA TGTGCCAGCAGCCTTCGACTAGCGCACCACTACGAGCAGTACTTC.

The gene calls are TRBV19 and TRBJ2-5; 11 bases match TRBD2. This CDR3 is built from 17 residues. The germline gives CDR1 LNHDA, CDR2 SQIVND (reference sequence). Unmatched junction bases numbered 11, after V lost 4 bases and J lost 4 bases. CDR3 sequence reads: CASSTSHGLAGGETQYF. The CDR3 coding sequence is TGTGCCAGTAGTACCTCGCACGGACTAGCGGGCGGAGAGACCCAGTACTTC.

This clone was counted a few times. The rearrangement uses TRBV6-1 and TRBJ2-3, with D maybe TRBD2 (6 bases). Germline CDR1 reads MNHNS; CDR2 reads SASEGT. The CDR3 is made up of 13 amino acids. Trimming removed 9 bases at V and 2 bases at J, with 12 bases between. CDR3 amino acids: CASSGLTTDTQYF. The CDR3 bases are TGTGCCAGTTCGGGACTTACCACAGATACGCAGTATTTT.

J is TRBJ1-2 and V is TRBV7-9, with 10 bases fitting TRBD1. Per germline, CDR1 SEHNR and CDR2 FQNEAQ (reference sequence). This CDR3 is built from 13 residues. Trimming cost V 8 bases and J 5 bases; bases outside gene matches: 5. The CDR3 DNA is TGTGCCAGCTCGGGACAGGGGCTATATGGCTACACCTTC. Protein product: CASSGQGLYGYTF. Combining the CDR3 with reference TRBV7-9 and TRBJ1-2 gives the whole variable domain DTGVSQNPRHKITKRGQNVTFRCDPISEHNRLYWYRQTLGQGPEFLTYFQNEAQLEKSRLLSDRFSAERPKGSFSTLEIQRTEQGDSAMYLCASSGQGLYGYTFGSGTRLTVV.

This chain connects TRBV2 to TRBJ2-2, with unresolved D. V gave up 4 bases and J gave up 5 bases, with 8 bases separating them. The CDR3 extends over 13 amino acids. The germline V gene has CDR1 SNHLY and CDR2 FYNNEI. This chain's CDR3 is CASSAERTGELFF. The CDR3 DNA sequence: TGTGCCAGCAGTGCGGAGAGGACCGGGGAGCTGTTTTTT.

The rearrangement uses TRBV7-2 and TRBJ2-1; no clear D gene. The CDR3 is 14 residues long. V shed 0 bases and J shed 2 bases, with 5 bases lying between them. In germline, CDR1 is SGHTA, CDR2 FQGNSA. The CDR3 sequence: CASSLAWAYNEQFF. The CDR3 region has the DNA TGTGCCAGCAGCTTAGCGTGGGCCTACAATGAGCAGTTCTTC. Variable domain in full (rest from reference TRBV7-2 and TRBJ2-1): GAGVSQSPSNKVTEKGKDVELRCDPISGHTALYWYRQSLGQGLEFLIYFQGNSAPDKSGLPSDRFSAERTGGSVSTLTIQRTQQEDSAVYLCASSLAWAYNEQFFGPGTRLTVL.